Below are 9 T cell receptor beta chains sequenced from a single sample in a study of blood T cell repertoires in COVID-19. Some clones are missing from TCRdb's copy, which holds only in-frame ones; the method was immunoSEQ multiplex PCR. The top ten clones hold approximately 12% of a sample with 100,000 to 150,000 clones, roughly 80% of them seen once. The sequenced sample was peripheral blood. Receptors were obtained from a woman aged 25 to 39 who had recovered from COVID-19.

Remarks on this clone: Other nucleotide sequences from this sample produce the same CDR3. V gene TRBV18 combines with J gene TRBJ1-2; 8 bases are shared with TRBD1. The CDR3 is 13 amino acids. The ends lost 6 bases at V and 3 bases at J; junction bases unmatched: 3. Germline V CDR1 and CDR2: KGHSH, LQKENI. The CDR3 sequence: CASSPGQDYGYTF. Written as DNA, the CDR3 is TGTGCCAGCTCCCCGGGACAGGACTATGGCTACACCTTC.

The sample holds a few counts of this clone. The J gene is TRBJ1-5, the V gene TRBV3-1 (or the pseudogene TRBV3-2); 8 bases align to TRBD1. The germline V gene encodes CDR1 LGHDT and CDR2 YNNKEL (reference sequence). Trimming removed 0 bases from V and 5 bases from J; junction bases left unmatched: 3. The CDR3 is made up of 15 amino acids. In nucleotides, the CDR3 is TGTGCCAGCAGCCAAGACGGACAGGGAGATCAGCCCCAGCATTTT. Translating it yields CASSQDGQGDQPQHF.

The gene calls are TRBV2 and TRBJ2-1; D may be TRBD2 (5 bases). The V gene's germline CDR1 is SNHLY and CDR2 FYNNEI. The V end was cut by 8 bases, the J end by 1 base, with 12 bases between. CDR3 length: 14 amino acids. The CDR3 region has the DNA TGTGCCAGCGATGAGGGCCGGTCCTACAATGAGCAGTTCTTC. This encodes CASDEGRSYNEQFF.

This clone was picked up one time. This chain connects TRBV5-4 to TRBJ2-2; 10 nucleotides line up with TRBD2. The CDR3 spans 18 residues. V lost 3 bases, J lost 4 bases, and 12 bases stayed unmatched. Looked up from germline, CDR1 is SGHNT and CDR2 is YYREEE (reference sequence). This CDR3 reads CASSSFRGAGGPTGELFF. The CDR3, as DNA: TGTGCCAGCAGCTCATTCCGAGGAGCGGGGGGGCCCACCGGGGAGCTGTTTTTT.

The chain is built from TRBV6-1 and TRBJ2-1; D is possibly TRBD1 (5 bases). The CDR3 covers 13 residues. The V gene lost 3 bases and the J gene lost 7 bases, with 10 bases spanning the gap. Germline V lookup: CDR1 MNHNS, CDR2 SASEGT. The CDR3 reads CASSDRQGNEQFF. Written as DNA, the CDR3 is TGTGCCAGCAGTGATCGTCAGGGTAATGAGCAGTTCTTC.

This chain joins TRBV11-2 and TRBJ2-5, with D possibly matching TRBD1 (5 bases). Per the germline V gene, CDR1 is SGHAT and CDR2 is FQNNGV. Trimming took off 5 bases at V and 5 bases at J, with 15 bases between the two ends. There are 14 residues in the CDR3. CDR3 nucleotide sequence: TGTGCCAGCAGCCGGAGCTTTGCAGGGGAGACCCAGTACTTC. Its translation is CASSRSFAGETQYF.

The chain carries TRBV10-3 and TRBJ2-7, with a possible D match to TRBD2 (6 bases). CDR3 length equals 14 residues. From germline, CDR1 is ENHRY and CDR2 SYGVKD. Trimming cost V 8 bases and J 7 bases, with 21 bases left between them. The CDR3 nucleotides are TGTGCCATCCGCGGTAGCGGACCAAAGTGGGAGCAGTACTTC. Translating it yields CAIRGSGPKWEQYF.

This clone appeared a single time. The chain carries TRBV5-1 and TRBJ1-1; 12 bases agree with TRBD1. Germline V gene data show CDR1 as SGHRS and CDR2 as YFSETQ. Trimming took 3 bases from V and 1 from J; bases not matched to a gene: 4. The CDR3 is 16 residues long. For the CDR3, the DNA is TGCGCCAGCAGCTGGGACAGGGGGCCCCAGAACACTGAAGCTTTCTTT. Residues: CASSWDRGPQNTEAFF.

The chain is built from TRBV5-5 and TRBJ2-6; TRBD1 is a possible D gene (6 bases). Per germline, CDR1 SGHKS and CDR2 YYEKEE (reference sequence). Trimming stripped 2 bases from V and 0 bases from J, with 12 bases between. The CDR3 length is 17 residues. CDR3 region: CASSLQGGGSGANVLTF. In nucleotides, the CDR3 is TGTGCCAGCAGCTTACAGGGCGGCGGCTCTGGGGCCAACGTCCTGACTTTC.